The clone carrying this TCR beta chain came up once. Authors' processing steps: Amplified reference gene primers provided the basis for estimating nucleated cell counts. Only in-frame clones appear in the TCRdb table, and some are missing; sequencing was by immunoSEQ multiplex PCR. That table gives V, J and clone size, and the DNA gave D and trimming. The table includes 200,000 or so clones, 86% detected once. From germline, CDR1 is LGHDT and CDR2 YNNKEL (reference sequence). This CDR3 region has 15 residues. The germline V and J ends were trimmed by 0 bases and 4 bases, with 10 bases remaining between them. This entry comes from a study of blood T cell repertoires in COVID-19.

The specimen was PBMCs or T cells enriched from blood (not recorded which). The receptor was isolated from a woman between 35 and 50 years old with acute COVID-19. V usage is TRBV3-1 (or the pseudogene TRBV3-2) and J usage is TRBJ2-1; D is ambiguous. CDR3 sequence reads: CASSQDTWSYNEQFF. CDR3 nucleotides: TGTGCCAGCAGCCAAGATACATGGTCGTACAATGAGCAGTTCTTC.